The T cell receptor beta chain described here comes from a study of CD8+ T cells in alopecia areata. Germline V gene data show CDR1 as MNHEY and CDR2 as SMNVEV (reference sequence). The V and J ends lost 5 bases and 1 base respectively, with 15 bases between them. This CDR3 has 15 residues. Study results and limitations: It was lesional scalp, especially alopecia totalis/universalis, that showed higher clonality than normal scalp.

This clone turned up a few times. Antigen specificity is unknown. Alopecia areata patients gave lesional scalp punch biopsies and peripheral blood samples. Isolation of CD4+ and CD8+ T cells from PBMCs was achieved by sorting. cDNA reverse transcribed from extracted RNA served as the sequencing template. Measured with immunoSEQ multiplex PCR; TCRdb has only the in-frame clones, and not every one. The sample holds 90,000 to 100,000 clones, roughly two fifths seen once. The sequencing input was CD4+ T cells sorted from blood. This clonotype was obtained from a human donor with alopecia areata. The gene calls are TRBV27 and TRBJ2-7; tentatively, D is TRBD1 (8 bases). The CDR3 nucleotides are TGTGCCAGCAGTAGGGGGGGACAGGCATCCTACGAGCAGTACTTC. It codes for CASSRGGQASYEQYF.